These T cell receptor beta chains were read from a single sample in a study of cytomegalovirus exposure and HLA in healthy donors. TCRdb keeps only in-frame clones here, not all; method: immunoSEQ multiplex PCR. The sample lists approximately 170,000 clones; about 77% were seen once. Sequenced input: PBMCs. The receptors originated from a man younger than 40 in good health and CMV-seropositive. Both conserved end residues are part of each CDR3. A D gene is named only where the DNA matches it firmly. Clone size, where shown, is once, few, many, or a class for clones that have expanded.

>-|TRBV5-4|TRBJ2-3|-
TGTGCCAGCAGCTCCCGCGGCACAGATACGCAGTATTTT
CASSSRGTDTQYF
>TRBD2|TRBV25-1|TRBJ2-3|-
TGTGCCAGCAGTCGCCCTGGGGGACTACCAGGTGATACGCAGTATTTT
CASSRPGGLPGDTQYF
>-|TRBV7-3|TRBJ2-5|-
TGTGCCAGCAGCCCGGGACTCCAAGAGACCCAGTACTTC
CASSPGLQETQYF
>TRBD2|TRBV11-2|TRBJ2-1|-
TGTGCCAGCAGCTCTCCGAAAAGCGGGAGCTCCTACAATGAGCAGTTCTTC
CASSSPKSGSSYNEQFF
>-|TRBV30|TRBJ1-6|once
TGTGCCTGGGGGCGAGGGCCGAGCTCCTATAATTCACCCCTCCACTTT
CAWGRGPSSYNSPLHF
>TRBD1|TRBV7-9|TRBJ1-4|-
TGTGCCAGCAGCTCTAGACAGGGGGCGGGAAAACTGTTTTTT
CASSSRQGAGKLFF
>TRBD1|TRBV7-2|TRBJ2-5|-
TGTGCCAGCAGCTCGGGACAGTTAGAGACCCAGTACTTC
CASSSGQLETQYF
>-|TRBV7-9|TRBJ1-4|-
TGTGCCAGCAGCTGGGCCCGGCGTGAAAAACTGTTTTTT
CASSWARREKLFF
>TRBD1|TRBV7-2|TRBJ1-1|-
TGTGCCAGGGAAAGACAGGGAGGGAACACTGAAGCTTTCTTT
CARERQGGNTEAFF
>-|TRBV7-6|TRBJ1-3|once
TGTGCCAGCAGCTTAGCGGGGAGAGGTTCAGGAAACACCATATATTTT
CASSLAGRGSGNTIYF
>TRBD1|TRBV4-3|TRBJ1-2|once
TGCGCCAGCAGCCAAGATAGTGCGGGACAGGGATATGGCTACACCTTC
CASSQDSAGQGYGYTF
>-|TRBV28|TRBJ2-3|-
TGTGCCAGCAGTTTGGGGATAGCGAGCACAGATACGCAGTATTTT
CASSLGIASTDTQYF
>-|TRBV15|TRBJ2-7|-
TGTGCCACCAGCGATCCCGGCGGCTCCTACGAGCAGTACTTC
CATSDPGGSYEQYF
>-|TRBV11-2|TRBJ2-7|-
TGTGCCAGCAGGGCTAGCCATACCTCCTACGAGCAGTACTTC
CASRASHTSYEQYF
>TRBD1|TRBV4-3|TRBJ1-1|few
TGCGCCAGCAGCGGACACAGGGGGGAGGCCACTGAAGCTTTCTTT
CASSGHRGEATEAFF
>TRBD2|TRBV2|TRBJ2-7|once
TGTGCCAGCAGTGAGCCTAGCGGGAGGACCTTCTACGAGCAGTACTTC
CASSEPSGRTFYEQYF
>-|TRBV5-4|TRBJ1-4|-
TGTGCCAGCAGCTTGTCGGGGGGGCAAGAAAAACTGTTTTTT
CASSLSGGQEKLFF
>TRBD2|TRBV11-2|TRBJ2-1|-
TGTGCCAGCAGCCCGGGACTAGCGGGGTCTAGAGCTGAGCAGTTCTTC
CASSPGLAGSRAEQFF
>TRBD2|TRBV6-6|TRBJ2-7|-
TGTGCCAGCAGCCCCTACCGCACTAGCGGGGACTACGAGCAGTACTTC
CASSPYRTSGDYEQYF
>TRBD1|TRBV6-1|TRBJ2-2|-
TGTGCCAGTCGCCGGGACAGGAACACCGGGGAGCTGTTTTTT
CASRRDRNTGELFF
>-|TRBV7-3|TRBJ2-2|-
TGTGCCAGCAGCTACCCGGGCGGGGAGCTGTTTTTT
CASSYPGGELFF
>TRBD2|TRBV7-2|TRBJ2-3|once
TGTGCCAGCAGCGCCTCGGGGGGAGATACGCAGTATTTT
CASSASGGDTQYF
>-|TRBV11-2|TRBJ1-2|-
TGTGCCAGCAGCTTAGGGGCCCGGTATGGCTACACCTTC
CASSLGARYGYTF
>-|TRBV9|TRBJ2-1|-
TGTGCCAGCAGCGTAGGGGACTCATACAATGAGCAGTTCTTC
CASSVGDSYNEQFF